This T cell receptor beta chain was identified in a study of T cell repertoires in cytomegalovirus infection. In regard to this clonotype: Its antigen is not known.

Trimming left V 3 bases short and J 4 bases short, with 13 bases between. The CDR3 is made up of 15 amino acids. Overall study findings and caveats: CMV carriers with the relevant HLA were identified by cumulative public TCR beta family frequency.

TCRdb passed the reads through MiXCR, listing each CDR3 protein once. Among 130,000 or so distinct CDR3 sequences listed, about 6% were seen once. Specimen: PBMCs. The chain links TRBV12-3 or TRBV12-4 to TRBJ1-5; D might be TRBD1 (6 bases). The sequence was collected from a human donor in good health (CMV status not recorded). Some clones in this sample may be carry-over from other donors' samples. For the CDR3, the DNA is TGTGCCAGCAGTTTTGTGGGACAAGGGAATCAGCCCCAGCATTTT. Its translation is CASSFVGQGNQPQHF.